The clone carrying this T cell receptor (beta chain) was counted between two and nine times. No antigen is known for it. For the second PCR, which ran for roughly 6 to 12 cycles, a sample-barcoded 5' primer and a J-beta primer mix were used. TCRdb re-called the 5' RACE reads with MiXCR, one entry per CDR3 protein. The profile shows 760,000 or so distinct CDR3 sequences, 20% to 30% of them singletons. This sample was taken from a study of blood T cells in healthy people across ages. General study findings and limits: Across the age range, TCR beta diversity per million T cells fell in a roughly linear way.

This same sample was also taken into another study, of T cells of mothers and their children.

The origin of this receptor is a boy aged 5-17 years in good health. Sample: blood.

In DNA form, the CDR3 reads TGTGCCAGCAGTTTGGGGACTAGCGGGCTCTATGAGCAGTTCTTC. Protein product: CASSLGTSGLYEQFF. The J gene is TRBJ2-1, the V gene TRBV27; the match to TRBD2 covers 12 bases. The germline CDR1 and CDR2 sequences are MNHEY and SMNVEV (reference sequence). Trimming took 3 bases from V and 8 from J; bases not matched to a gene: 5. The CDR3 is 15 amino acids.